This entry features one T cell receptor beta chain sequence. This clone was seen a few times. Its antigen is still unknown. The sample holds no much larger clone one base away, and base qualities are not on file. This specimen comes from a study of blood T cell repertoires in COVID-19 (dated by TCRdb to the early 2020s). As for the study more broadly: Samples from collaborators originated in the United States, Italy and Spain and spanned both the acute and convalescent phases of COVID-19. The sample metadata nearly always contained a de-identified subject ID, COVID-19 status, age in years and sex. Where available, HLA class I and class II types were obtained from metadata supplied by the sample provider rather than from assay-based typing. The samples were drawn from two sources: the first 160 participants of the ongoing ImmuneRACE study, and 1,254 subjects contributed by 6 global collaborators. The repertoires were released in a freely available public database meant as a resource for research on the immune response to SARS-CoV-2. Deeply sampled blood TCRbeta repertoires from subjects exposed to, actively infected with, or recovered from COVID-19 were included in the dataset. The prospective study material was composed of cDNA or gDNA derived from T cells, B-cell-depleted T cells, or PBMCs. Paper-wide results and their limitations: The amount of clinical and demographic metadata varied by source and participant and was provided uncurated.

The collaborating institutions used their own protocols to collect whole blood in K2EDTA tubes. For TCRbeta analysis, collaborators shipped samples as frozen whole blood, isolated PBMCs, or DNA extracted from either of those sample types. V lost 6 bases and J lost 0 bases, and the count of bases not matched to a germline gene is 10. The CDR3 contains 16 residues, cysteine and phenylalanine counted. Only the CDR3 DNA is retained, 48 bases long and in frame from the first base. The germline V gene encodes CDR1 SGHRS and CDR2 YFSETQ. TCRbeta CDR3 regions were amplified from genomic DNA using the immunoSEQ Assay, a bias-controlled multiplex PCR. On the study's bioinformatics: Nucleated cell counts per sample were estimated from amplification of reference gene primers within the assay. To quantify the absolute abundance of each unique TCRbeta CDR3 rearrangement, sequence reads were collapsed and filtered. For each sample, productive Simpson clonality was calculated by taking the square root of Simpson's diversity index across productive rearrangements. Held by TCRdb, this immuneACCESS table contains in-frame sequences only and omits some clones. Under half of the omission traces to an unresolved V gene where checked; the cause of the rest is unknown. That table furnishes V, J and clone size, whereas the DNA furnished D and trimming. In all, the sample holds approximately 130,000 clones, and around four fifths of those were seen once. The ten largest clones represent 5.5% to 6% of the sample.

Sequences were obtained from peripheral blood. The sequence joins TRBV5-1 to TRBJ2-7; 9 bases in between match TRBD1. The TCR was taken from an elderly man with active or convalescent COVID-19. The CDR3 sequence is CASTLTGTGRSYEQYF. The DNA sequence follows: TGCGCCAGCACCCTCACCGGGACAGGGCGCTCCTACGAGCAGTACTTC. This CDR3, with the reference TRBV5-1 and TRBJ2-7 proteins standing in past its ends, gives the full variable domain KAGVTQTPRYLIKTRGQQVTLSCSPISGHRSVSWYQQTPGQGLQFLFEYFSETQRNKGNFPGRFSGRQFSNSRSEMNVSTLELGDSALYLCASTLTGTGRSYEQYFGPGTRLTVT.